One and the same sample provided the 29 T cell receptor beta chains below, sequenced in a study of vaccination effects on CD4 cells after COVID-19. Antigen-specific CD4+ T cell clonotypes were called by their expansion after viral peptide-pool culture in ViraFEST. Following 10 days of culture, CD4+ T cells were isolated. Prior SARS-CoV-2 infection was absent in the vaccine recipients, as shown by negative nucleocapsid antibodies. Their antigens remain unidentified. The method was immunoSEQ multiplex PCR; TCRdb's version includes in-frame clones alone and lacks a portion of them. Altogether about 24,000 clones are present, around 74% being singletons, with the ten largest covering 2.5% to 4%. The sequencing used CD4+ T cells from PBMCs cultured with SARS-CoV-2 spike peptides, collected before COVID-19 vaccination. Source of these receptors: a human donor who received a COVID-19 vaccine.

The chain combines TRBV5-5 with TRBJ2-4, with D possibly being TRBD1 or TRBD2 (5 bases each). The CDR3 runs 14 residues. Trimming left V 0 bases short and J 6 bases short, with 10 bases between. CDR1 and CDR2 (germline): SGHKS, YYEKEE (reference sequence). CDR3 in amino acids: CASSLEFGGNIQYF. DNA of the CDR3: TGTGCCAGCAGCTTGGAGTTTGGGGGAAACATTCAGTACTTC. Using reference TRBV5-5 and TRBJ2-4 for the parts outside the CDR3, the full variable domain is DAGVTQSPTHLIKTRGQQVTLRCSPISGHKSVSWYQQVLGQGPQFIFQYYEKEERGRGNFPDRFSARQFPNYSSELNVNALLLGDSALYLCASSLEFGGNIQYFGAGTRLSVL.

The V gene is TRBV6-1, the J gene TRBJ2-6; D possibly matches TRBD1 or TRBD2 (5 bases each). V lost 3 bases and J 2 bases, leaving 17 bases between the germline ends. Germline V gene data show CDR1 as MNHNS and CDR2 as SASEGT. This CDR3 comprises 18 residues. The CDR3: CASSELLGPGAGANVLTF. The DNA of the CDR3 is TGTGCCAGCAGTGAGTTATTGGGACCCGGGGCTGGGGCCAACGTCCTGACTTTC.

The V gene is TRBV9, the J gene TRBJ1-1; D unresolved. Germline values: CDR1 SGDLS, CDR2 YYNGEE. Trimming took off 0 bases at V and 6 bases at J, with 15 bases between the two ends. This CDR3 contains 15 residues. As DNA, the CDR3 is TGTGCCAGCAGCGTAGCGGGGTGGGAGGTCGCTGAAGCTTTCTTT. Encoded protein: CASSVAGWEVAEAFF. The full variable domain, with the rest looked up from reference TRBV9 and TRBJ1-1, is DSGVTQTPKHLITATGQRVTLRCSPRSGDLSVYWYQQSLDQGLQFLIQYYNGEERAKGNILERFSAQQFPDLHSELNLSSLELGDSALYFCASSVAGWEVAEAFFGQGTRLTVV.

This rearrangement joins TRBV7-9 to TRBJ2-5; D remains unclear. The germline V and J ends were trimmed by 4 bases and 1 base, with 7 bases remaining between them. CDR1 is SEHNR and CDR2 is FQNEAQ in the germline V gene (reference sequence). The CDR3 is made up of 13 amino acids. The CDR3 DNA reads TGTGCCAGCAGCTCATCTCCCCAAGAGACCCAGTACTTC. Its protein product is CASSSSPQETQYF.

The genes are TRBV21-1 and TRBJ1-4. TRBV21-1 represents a pseudogene. The CDR3 extends over 16 amino acids. CDR3 DNA: TGTGCCAGCAGCAAAGATAACGGACCAACTAATGAAAAACTGTTTTTT. Translating gives CASSKDNGPTNEKLFF.

The chain recombines TRBV28 with TRBJ1-2; no reliable D call. The CDR3 has 13 residues. With 2 bases removed from V and 0 bases from J, the gap between germline ends came to 4 bases. Per germline, CDR1 MDHEN and CDR2 SYDVKM. Here the CDR3 DNA reads TGTGCCAGCAGTTTAACAGCTAACTATGGCTACACCTTC. Translation: CASSLTANYGYTF.

The chain employs TRBV24-1 and TRBJ2-1; 9 bases are shared with TRBD1. V trimming: 0 bases; J trimming: 8 bases; junction bases outside the gene matches: 10. There are 17 residues in the CDR3. From germline, CDR1 is KGHDR and CDR2 SFDVKD. CDR3 residues: CATSDLGSDRGRYEQFF. CDR3 coding DNA: TGTGCCACCAGTGATTTGGGTTCGGACAGGGGACGCTATGAGCAGTTCTTC.

This chain joins TRBV27 and TRBJ2-7, with D tentatively TRBD1 (6 bases). V lost 6 bases and J 3 bases, leaving 18 bases between the germline ends. CDR1 MNHEY and CDR2 SMNVEV come from the germline V gene (reference sequence). The length of the CDR3 is 15 residues. In DNA form, the CDR3 reads TGTGCCAGCAGGGTAACAGGGTTTGGTATCTACGAGCAGTACTTC. This gives the protein CASRVTGFGIYEQYF.

This clone was observed a handful of times. The chain employs TRBV7-8 and TRBJ1-2; D is undetermined. The CDR3 is made up of 14 amino acids. Germline V gene lookup returns CDR1 SGHVS and CDR2 FQNEAQ. Trimming stripped 0 bases from V and 1 base from J, with 6 bases between. The CDR3 loop reads CASSLAGNNYGYTF. The CDR3 DNA is TGTGCCAGCAGCTTAGCCGGCAATAACTATGGCTACACCTTC. The full variable domain, rest sourced from reference TRBV7-8 and TRBJ1-2, is GAGVSQSPRYKVAKRGQDVALRCDPISGHVSLFWYQQALGQGPEFLTYFQNEAQLDKSGLPSDRFFAERPEGSVSTLKIQRTQQEDSAVYLCASSLAGNNYGYTFGSGTRLTVV.

The chain is built from TRBV27 and TRBJ1-4; D remains unclear. V was trimmed by 7 bases and J by 0 bases, leaving 12 bases between them. Germline V CDR1 and CDR2: MNHEY, SMNVEV (reference sequence). This CDR3 is 15 amino acids long. The DNA for the CDR3 is TGTGCCAGCAAGCAAAGTAGGGCAACTAATGAAAAACTGTTTTTT. This encodes CASKQSRATNEKLFF.

The chain links TRBV12-5 to TRBJ2-1, with D maybe TRBD2 (6 bases). Germline lookup yields CDR1 LGHNT and CDR2 FRNRAP. CDR3 length: 13 residues. The V end was cut by 6 bases, the J end by 7 bases, with 13 bases between. CDR3: CASGVGLLNEQFF. CDR3 coding DNA: TGTGCTAGTGGCGTGGGACTTCTGAATGAGCAGTTCTTC.

The chain couples TRBV5-1 to TRBJ2-3, with D unclear. Trimming shortened V by 4 bases and J by 0 bases, and 6 bases separated the two germline ends. In germline, CDR1 is SGHRS, CDR2 YFSETQ. This CDR3 region has 13 residues. The chain's CDR3 is CASSTYSTDTQYF. In DNA, the CDR3 is TGCGCCAGCAGCACCTATAGCACAGATACGCAGTATTTT.

This clone was observed a few times. V usage is TRBV3-1 (or the pseudogene TRBV3-2) and J usage is TRBJ2-3; D gene unclear. The CDR3 runs 12 residues. V gave up 5 bases and J gave up 0 bases, with 3 bases separating them. CDR1 LGHDT and CDR2 YNNKEL come from the germline V gene (reference sequence). As DNA, the CDR3 is TGTGCCAGCAGCTACAGCACAGATACGCAGTATTTT. The encoded protein is CASSYSTDTQYF.

The CDR3 DNA is TGTGCCAGCGAAGCAGGGCCCGATTCGTATACGCAGTATTTT. Translating it yields CASEAGPDSYTQYF. The rearrangement links TRBV2 to TRBJ2-3, with D possibly matching TRBD1 (5 bases). The germline V and J ends were trimmed by 8 bases and 7 bases, with 19 bases remaining between them. This CDR3 contains 14 residues. Germline-derived CDR1 and CDR2 are SNHLY and FYNNEI.

V and J are TRBV7-2 and TRBJ2-5; D ambiguous. Trimming removed 1 base at V and 2 bases at J, with 5 bases between. CDR1 and CDR2 from the germline V gene are SGHTA and FQGNSA. The length of the CDR3 is 13 residues. The CDR3 nucleotides are TGTGCCAGCAGCTTAGTTGGGCAAGAGACCCAGTACTTC. Translated: CASSLVGQETQYF.

V gene TRBV27 combines with J gene TRBJ1-4, with 8 bases aligning to TRBD1. V gave up 6 bases and J gave up 7 bases; unmatched junction bases: 16. The CDR3 runs to 17 residues. CDR1 and CDR2 (germline): MNHEY, SMNVEV (reference sequence). CDR3 DNA: TGTGCCAGCAGAACCCATTCACGGACAGGGAAGTCTGAAAAACTGTTTTTT. This sequence encodes CASRTHSRTGKSEKLFF.

The V call is TRBV11-2, the J call TRBJ2-1; TRBD2 aligns across 13 bases. CDR1 SGHAT and CDR2 FQNNGV come from the germline V gene. The CDR3 loop spans 19 amino acids. Losses at the gene ends were 3 bases for V and 0 bases for J; bases not matched to a gene: 8. The CDR3 loop is CASSFGRLAGGSSYNEQFF. The CDR3 nucleotides are TGTGCCAGCAGCTTTGGAAGACTAGCGGGAGGCAGCTCCTACAATGAGCAGTTCTTC.

This rearrangement joins TRBV25-1 to TRBJ2-5; D unresolved. CDR1 is MGHDK and CDR2 is SYGVNS in the germline V gene. V was pared by 10 bases and J by 2 bases, with 8 bases between. The CDR3 runs 11 residues. The CDR3 protein is CATRSQETQYF. The CDR3 DNA reads TGTGCCACCCGTAGTCAAGAGACCCAGTACTTC.

The V call is TRBV19, the J call TRBJ1-5; D is unresolved. The germline V and J ends were trimmed by 7 bases and 4 bases, with 8 bases remaining between them. Per the germline V gene, CDR1 is LNHDA and CDR2 is SQIVND (reference sequence). This CDR3 spans 12 amino acids. In nucleotides, the CDR3 is TGTGCCAGTAAGGAAGGGAATCAGCCCCAGCATTTT. It specifies CASKEGNQPQHF.

The chain joins TRBV11-3 to TRBJ2-1, with D hard to call. Germline CDR1 reads SGHNT; CDR2 reads YENEEA. The CDR3 extends over 16 amino acids. Trimming stripped 2 bases from V and 1 base from J, with 12 bases between. This CDR3 reads CASSLIPTGSYNEQFF. CDR3 bases: TGTGCCAGCAGCTTAATCCCGACTGGATCCTACAATGAGCAGTTCTTC.

V and J are TRBV6-5 and TRBJ2-7; possibly TRBD1 or TRBD2 for D (5 bases each). Germline values: CDR1 MNHEY, CDR2 SVGAGI. V lost 5 bases and J 3 bases, leaving 11 bases between the germline ends. The CDR3 is made up of 13 amino acids. The DNA of the CDR3 is TGTGCCAGCAGTCGGGACGGGCTCTACGAGCAGTACTTC. Translating gives CASSRDGLYEQYF.

This clone occurred a few times. This rearrangement joins TRBV3-1 (or the pseudogene TRBV3-2) to TRBJ1-6; TRBD1 matches 7 bases. After removal of 5 bases from V and 9 bases from J, the junction contained 10 bases not matched to a gene. The CDR3 length is 15 residues. Germline V gene sequence: CDR1 LGHDT, CDR2 YNNKEL (reference sequence). The CDR3 coding sequence is TGTGCCAGCAGCGAACCAGGGGGTAGCGGTTCACCCCTCCACTTT. It is translated as CASSEPGGSGSPLHF.

The chain joins TRBV18 to TRBJ2-3; D perhaps matches TRBD2 (6 bases). The CDR3 contains 16 residues. The V end lost 0 bases, the J end lost 1 base, and 11 bases lay between the germline ends. The germline V gene encodes CDR1 KGHSH and CDR2 LQKENI. CDR3 protein: CASSPPNQRGTDTQYF. CDR3 in DNA: TGTGCCAGCTCACCACCGAACCAGCGGGGCACAGATACGCAGTATTTT.

The chain couples TRBV4-2 to TRBJ2-3; no firm D call. With 2 bases removed from V and 4 bases from J, the gap between germline ends came to 13 bases. The CDR3 is 15 residues long. CDR1 LGHNA and CDR2 YNFKEQ come from the germline V gene. This CDR3 reads CASSQSWAFADTQYF. CDR3 nucleotide sequence: TGTGCCAGCAGCCAATCCTGGGCGTTCGCAGATACGCAGTATTTT.

The gene calls are TRBV28 and TRBJ1-1, with 7 bases lining up with TRBD1. The V gene's germline CDR1 is MDHEN and CDR2 SYDVKM. The trim removed 2 bases at V and 0 bases at J, leaving 12 bases unmatched. CDR3 length: 18 amino acids. The CDR3 DNA reads TGTGCCAGCAGTTTACCCGACAGGGCAATCTTCATGAACACTGAAGCTTTCTTT. Protein product: CASSLPDRAIFMNTEAFF.

There are a few counts of this clone. This chain joins TRBV7-9 and TRBJ2-2, with 9 bases aligning to TRBD1. Looked up from germline, CDR1 is SEHNR and CDR2 is FQNEAQ (reference sequence). This CDR3 contains 16 residues. V gave up 6 bases and J gave up 7 bases; unmatched junction bases: 12. The CDR3 protein is CASSSRRTGDSGELFF. The CDR3 nucleotides are TGTGCCAGCAGTTCAAGACGGACAGGGGACAGCGGGGAGCTGTTTTTT.

The V and J genes are TRBV7-4 and TRBJ2-1; D may be TRBD1 (6 bases). Trimming took 4 bases from V and 9 from J, leaving 13 bases between them. The CDR3 totals 13 residues. Germline CDR1 is SGHVT and CDR2 is SQSDAQ. The CDR3 region is CASSWGTLGEQFF. Here the CDR3 DNA reads TGTGCCAGCAGCTGGGGGACACTCGGTGAGCAGTTCTTC.

The genes are TRBV5-5 and TRBJ2-5; 7 nucleotides line up with TRBD1. This CDR3 has 16 residues. J gave up 2 bases and V 0 bases, and 7 bases lay outside the gene matches. Looked up from germline, CDR1 is SGHKS and CDR2 is YYEKEE (reference sequence). CDR3: CASSLEWTGTQETQYF. CDR3 nucleotide sequence: TGTGCCAGCAGCTTGGAATGGACAGGCACTCAAGAGACCCAGTACTTC.

J is TRBJ2-5 and V is TRBV4-1; 9 nucleotides match TRBD1. Per the germline V gene, CDR1 is MGHRA and CDR2 is YSYEKL. The trim removed 1 base at V and 1 base at J, leaving 4 bases unmatched. The length of the CDR3 is 16 residues. This chain's CDR3 is CASSQVRGQGQETQYF. CDR3 coding DNA: TGCGCCAGCAGCCAAGTTAGGGGACAGGGCCAAGAGACCCAGTACTTC.